The sequence of this T cell receptor beta chain was determined in a study of control samples from healthy donors and cancer patients. Profiled with immunoSEQ multiplex PCR; TCRdb holds only in-frame clones, not every one. This table holds about 130,000 clones, roughly 90% found once. CDR1 is ENHRY and CDR2 is SYGVKD in the germline V gene. The V and J ends lost 6 bases and 6 bases respectively, with 21 bases between them. This CDR3 has 15 amino acids. Sequenced input: blood. The chain joins TRBV10-3 to TRBJ2-7; D may match TRBD1 or TRBD2 (6 bases each). The TCR comes from a man between 18 and 29 years old in good health. The CDR3, as DNA: TGTGCCATCAGCAGCTTTCGGGGGCCCTCAGGCGAGCAGTACTTC. Protein product: CAISSFRGPSGEQYF.